The T cell receptor (beta chain) under discussion was sequenced for a study of T-cell memory formation after mild COVID-19 (dated by TCRdb to about 2021). About the full investigation: TCR sequence clusters from the two donors were largely donor specific. Two young, previously healthy adult volunteers, one female and one male, were included in the cohort. In a couple of donors, T-cell clones that expanded and contracted after mild COVID-19 were tracked by sequencing TCRalpha and TCRbeta repertoires over time.

TCRdb names Illumina NovaSeq 6000 as the instrument used. Using 5'RACE with constant-segment primers, TCRalpha and TCRbeta cDNA libraries were constructed, with sample barcodes and unique molecular identifiers added in the process. RNA was extracted from every sample with Trizol reagent. Library amplification was performed in two PCR steps, and a second sample barcode and Illumina TruSeq adapters were introduced in the second step. Libraries were sequenced on an Illumina NovaSeq with 2 x 150 bp paired-end reads. In the source study's methods: Demultiplexing of reads and collapsing into UMI-guided consensus sequences were performed with migec v1.2.7. Using mixcr v2.1.11, UMI consensuses were aligned to TRA and TRB V and J templates and then assembled into clonotypes. A clonotype was counted as expanded or contracted only when both edgeR and NoisET called the clonotype significant, with the noise models trained on biological replicates. For edgeR calls, the thresholds were a false discovery rate-adjusted p below 0.01 and a log2 fold-change of 1. As an exploratory analysis of dynamics, max-normalized trajectories of the 1000 most abundant clonotypes were examined by PCA with hierarchical clustering. Separately sequenced CD4+ and CD8+ repertoires were used to assign a CD4 or CD8 phenotype to each responding clone. TCRdb trimmed the raw reads at Q25, called clones with MiXCR and kept productive beta chains. Each CDR3 protein gets just one entry, which takes the most common genes and DNA from the rows behind it. TCRdb, not the authors, supplied the V and J calls. Here the sample has roughly 350,000 distinct CDR3 sequences; approximately 13% occur a single time. The ten biggest clones cover about a fifth of the sample.

The research as a whole found: SARS-CoV-2 specificity of the second-wave clones peaking on day 37 was not confirmed. Contracting CD4+ clones appeared mostly in the CM and EM memory subsets, whereas CD8+ clones were enriched in EMRA. Clones contracting from day 15 to 85 had balanced CD4/CD8 phenotypes, while a second wave expanding from day 15 to 37 was biased towards CD4+. The detection of some responding clones in pre-infection memory suggests that pre-existing cross-reactive memory T cells joined the SARS-CoV-2 response. The study covered only a couple of mild cases, and larger cohorts including severe cases with pre-infection samples were considered necessary.

Ficoll-Paque density gradient centrifugation was used to isolate PBMCs. CDR1 and CDR2 are read off the germline V gene as SGHVS and FQNEAQ. V sheds 5 bases and J sheds 2 bases, leaving 17 bases between their ends. From the cysteine through the phenylalanine, the CDR3 covers 16 amino acids. Only CDR3 DNA is held: 48 bases, read in frame from base 1. In regard to this clonotype: Its antigen is currently not known. Per-base quality was not reported, and no clone a single base away is much larger than it.

This chain is built from TRBV7-8 and TRBJ2-3; the D segment cannot be called with confidence. The material sequenced was PBMCs or a T cell subset sorted from them (not recorded which). This receptor was obtained from a young man who had mild COVID-19 (a few samples of this study predate the infection). The sample titles of this study are shuffled in the database, so cell type and time point are left out; the donor was told from shared clones. The CDR3 is CASSLYDNAITDTQYF. The DNA reads TGTGCCAGCAGCCTATACGACAACGCCATCACAGATACGCAGTATTTT.